This TCR beta chain was profiled in a study of human T cells and chemical hapten exposure. Study-wide findings and caveats: After DPC sensitization, TCRs above 1 in 1000 frequency showed no change.

In the case of this clonotype: Antigen: not known.

The study's library attached unique molecular identifiers to single cDNA molecules. Original processing notes: Per sample, the median was 95,638 TCRs, with values from around 24,000 to 710,000. TCRdb ran MiXCR on the reads and lists one entry per CDR3 protein. The V and J calls shown here were made by TCRdb, not taken from the authors' results. The data hold about 120,000 distinct CDR3 sequences, with approximately 9% observed a single time. CDR1 and CDR2 (germline): DFQATT, SNEGSKA (reference sequence). This CDR3 is 14 amino acids long. After removal of 6 bases from V and 2 bases from J, the junction contained 5 bases not matched to a gene. It was unfractionated whole blood from which total RNA was extracted.

This TCR came from a human donor in good health. Some clones in this sample may be carry-over from other donors' samples. The sample comprised whole blood. The chain combines TRBV20-1 with TRBJ2-7; 12 bases are a match to TRBD1. The CDR3 loop is CSARGQGATYEQYF. DNA for the CDR3: TGCAGTGCGAGGGGACAGGGGGCGACCTACGAGCAGTACTTC.